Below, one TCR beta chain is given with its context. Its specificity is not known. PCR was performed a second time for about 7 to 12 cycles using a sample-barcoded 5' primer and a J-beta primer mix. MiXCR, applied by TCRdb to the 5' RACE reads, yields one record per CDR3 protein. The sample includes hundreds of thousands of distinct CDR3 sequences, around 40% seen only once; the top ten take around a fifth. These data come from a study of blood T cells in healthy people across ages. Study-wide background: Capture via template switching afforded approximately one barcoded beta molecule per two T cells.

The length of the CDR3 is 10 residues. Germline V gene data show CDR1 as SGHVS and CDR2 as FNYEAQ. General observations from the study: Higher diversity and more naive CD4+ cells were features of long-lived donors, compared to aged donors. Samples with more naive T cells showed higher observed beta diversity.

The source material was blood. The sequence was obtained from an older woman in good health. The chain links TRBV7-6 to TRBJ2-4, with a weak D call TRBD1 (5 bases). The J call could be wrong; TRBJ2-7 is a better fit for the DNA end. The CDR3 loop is CAGAAYEQYF. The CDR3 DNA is TGTGCCGGGGCCGCCTACGAGCAGTACTTC.